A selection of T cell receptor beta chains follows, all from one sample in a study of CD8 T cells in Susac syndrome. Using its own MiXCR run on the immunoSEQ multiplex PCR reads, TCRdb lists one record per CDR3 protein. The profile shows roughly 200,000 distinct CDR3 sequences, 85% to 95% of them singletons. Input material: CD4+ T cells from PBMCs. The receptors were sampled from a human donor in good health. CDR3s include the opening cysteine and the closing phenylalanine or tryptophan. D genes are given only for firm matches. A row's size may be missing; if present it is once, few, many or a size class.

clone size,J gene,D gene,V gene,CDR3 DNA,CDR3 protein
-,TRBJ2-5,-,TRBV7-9,TGTGCCAGCAGCTCCACCAGGGATGCTGAGACCCAGTACTTC,CASSSTRDAETQYF
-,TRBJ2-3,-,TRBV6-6,TGTGCCAGCAGTTACGGAGGGGCCCGCACAGATACGCAGTATTTT,CASSYGGARTDTQYF
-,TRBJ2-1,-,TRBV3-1,TGTGCCAGCAGCCCGGTGTTGGGTGAGCAGTTCTTC,CASSPVLGEQFF
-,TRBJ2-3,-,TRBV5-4,TGTGCCAGCAGCCCCGGGGGCCGCCGCTCCACAGATACGCAGTATTTT,CASSPGGRRSTDTQYF
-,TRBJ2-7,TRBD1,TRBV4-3,TGCGCCAGCAGCCAGAACCACAGGGGTGGTCCCTACGAGCAGTACTTC,CASSQNHRGGPYEQYF
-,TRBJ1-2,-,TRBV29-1,TGCAGCGTTGTGTTGACAGCCCCGCAAGGCTACACCTTC,CSVVLTAPQGYTF
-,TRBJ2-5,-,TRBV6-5,TGTGCCAGCAGTCCCACAGGGACCCGATCGGAGACCCAGTACTTC,CASSPTGTRSETQYF
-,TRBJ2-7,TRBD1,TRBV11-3,TGTGCCAGCAGCCAGTCCGGGACAGGGGACTACGAGCAGTACTTC,CASSQSGTGDYEQYF
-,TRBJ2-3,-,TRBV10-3,TGTGCCATCAGTGAGATGGATACGCAGTATTTT,CAISEMDTQYF
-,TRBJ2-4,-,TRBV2,TGTGCCAGCAGCCAGTATGCCAAAAACATTCAGTACTTC,CASSQYAKNIQYF
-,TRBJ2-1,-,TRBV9,TGTGCCAGCAGCTCCAGGACCAGTTACAATGAGCAGTTCTTC,CASSSRTSYNEQFF
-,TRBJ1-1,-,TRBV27,TGTGCCAGCAGTTGGGGAGGCACTGAAGCTTTCTTT,CASSWGGTEAFF
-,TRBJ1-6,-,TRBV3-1,TGTGCCAGCAGCCAAAGACCTTCAGGGTTCGTAGGTTCACCCCTCCACTTT,CASSQRPSGFVGSPLHF
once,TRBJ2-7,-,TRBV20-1,TGCAGTGCCCCCGGCCGGCAGGGATCCTACGAGCAGTACTTC,CSAPGRQGSYEQYF
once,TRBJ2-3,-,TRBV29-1,TGCAGCGTCCAGACAGACCCCGGGGGTACGCAGTATTTT,CSVQTDPGGTQYF
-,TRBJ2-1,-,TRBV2,TGTGCCAGCAGTTCTAGTACGTACAATGAGCAGTTCTTC,CASSSSTYNEQFF
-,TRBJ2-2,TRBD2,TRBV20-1,TGCAGTGCTAACCGACCTAGCGGTGGCGAAGGGGAGCTGTTTTTT,CSANRPSGGEGELFF
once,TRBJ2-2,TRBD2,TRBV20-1,TGCAGTGCCCCTTTAGCGGGGCTTAACACCGGGGAGCTGTTTTTT,CSAPLAGLNTGELFF
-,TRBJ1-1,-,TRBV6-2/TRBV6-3,TGTGCCAGCAGTTACGCTTTCAGGGGCGTCGTGACTGAAGCTTTCTTT,CASSYAFRGVVTEAFF
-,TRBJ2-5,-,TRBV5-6,TGTGCCAGCAGCCAAGGACACATCCAAGAGACCCAGTACTTC,CASSQGHIQETQYF
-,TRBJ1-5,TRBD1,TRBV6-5,TGTGCCAGCAGTTACGACAGGGCTGTACAGCCCCAGCATTTT,CASSYDRAVQPQHF
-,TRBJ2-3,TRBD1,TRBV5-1,TGCGCCAGCAGCTTGGCCCTCCGGGACAGGCTCGGCACAGATACGCAGTATTTT,CASSLALRDRLGTDTQYF
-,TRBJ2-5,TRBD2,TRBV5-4,TGTGCCAGCAGTCGGGCGCTAGCGGGAGAAGGAGAGACCCAGTACTTC,CASSRALAGEGETQYF
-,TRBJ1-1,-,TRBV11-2,TGTGCCAGCCTGAGAGGGCTAGACACTGAAGCTTTCTTT,CASLRGLDTEAFF
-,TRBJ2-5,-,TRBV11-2,TGTGCCAGCAGCTGGGCAAGGGGAACAGAGACCCAGTACTTC,CASSWARGTETQYF
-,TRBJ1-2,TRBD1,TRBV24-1,TGTGCCACCAGTGACCCCGGGACAGCAGCATATGGCTACACCTTC,CATSDPGTAAYGYTF
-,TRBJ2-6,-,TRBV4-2,TGTGCCAGCAGCCAGATCGGGGAAGGCTCTGGGGCCAACGTCCTGACTTTC,CASSQIGEGSGANVLTF
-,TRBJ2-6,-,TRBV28,TGTGCCAGCAGTTTACCAGGTACTGGGGCCAACGTCCTGACTTTC,CASSLPGTGANVLTF
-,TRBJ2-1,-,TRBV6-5,TGTGCCAGCAGTTACTTAGTAGAGCAGTTCTTC,CASSYLVEQFF
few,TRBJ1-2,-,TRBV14,TGTGCCAGCAGCCCCGATCGCTATGGCTACACCTTC,CASSPDRYGYTF
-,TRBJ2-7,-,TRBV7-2,TGTGCCAGCAGCTTAGTTCCAGAATCCTACGAGCAGTACTTC,CASSLVPESYEQYF
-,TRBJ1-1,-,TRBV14,TGTGCCAGCAGCCTGAGTTATGGCACTGAAGCTTTCTTT,CASSLSYGTEAFF
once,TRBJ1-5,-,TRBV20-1,TGCAGTGCTAGCGGCAGGAATCAGCCCCAGCATTTT,CSASGRNQPQHF
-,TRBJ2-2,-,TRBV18,TGTGCCAGCTCACCAAGGAGGGGACCCGACACCGGGGAGCTGTTTTTT,CASSPRRGPDTGELFF
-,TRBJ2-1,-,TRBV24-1,TGTGCCACCAGTGATTTCCGACAGATTGGGCAGTTCTTC,CATSDFRQIGQFF
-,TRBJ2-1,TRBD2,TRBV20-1,TGCAGTAGGACTAGCGGGGGGGCAAATGAGCAGTTCTTC,CSRTSGGANEQFF
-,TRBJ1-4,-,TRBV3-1,TGTGCCAGCAGCCAGATGAGTAATGAAAAACTGTTTTTT,CASSQMSNEKLFF